The 5 T cell receptor beta chains below were found in one sample sequenced in a study of regulatory dendritic cells for organ transplantation. Sorted subsets were CFSE-labeled and cultured approximately 5 days with allogeneic dendritic cells. Assay: immunoSEQ multiplex PCR; the TCRdb copy retains only in-frame clones and omits some. This sample has around 11,000 clones, with over 80% found just once. Their antigen targets remain unknown. The specimen was memory CD4+ T cells from blood cultured with dendritic cells. Subset given: CD45RO+ memory T cells. The origin of the receptors is a human donor in good health.

This clone was seen more than once but under ten times. The genes are TRBV21-1 and TRBJ1-5; TRBD1 reflects the table's D call only, with no check against the DNA. TRBV21-1 is deemed a pseudogene. This CDR3 spans 12 amino acids. CDR3: CASGDRSQPQHF. The CDR3, as DNA: TGTGCCAGCGGAGACAGATCTCAGCCCCAGCATTTT.

V is TRBV6-5 and J is TRBJ1-1; no definite D call. CDR1 is MNHEY, CDR2 SVGAGI, per germline. This CDR3 spans 13 amino acids. V was pared by 2 bases and J by 4 bases, with 8 bases between. CDR3 loop: CASSYDAATEAFF. Written as DNA, the CDR3 is TGTGCCAGCAGTTACGATGCGGCCACTGAAGCTTTCTTT.

J is TRBJ1-3 and V is TRBV2; maybe TRBD1 (5 bases). The length of the CDR3 is 14 residues. The V gene's germline CDR1 is SNHLY and CDR2 FYNNEI. V lost 5 bases and J lost 8, with 16 bases in between. CDR3 residues: CASSSTRDQYTIYF. The DNA for the CDR3 is TGTGCCAGCAGTTCGACCCGGGACCAGTACACCATATATTTT. The variable domain in full, with the rest retrieved from reference TRBV2 and TRBJ1-3, is EPEVTQTPSHQVTQMGQEVILRCVPISNHLYFYWYRQILGQKVEFLVSFYNNEISEKSEIFDDQFSVERPDGSNFTLKIRSTKLEDSAMYFCASSSTRDQYTIYFGEGSWLTVV.

The J gene is TRBJ1-4, the V gene TRBV4-1; D is unresolved. CDR1 MGHRA and CDR2 YSYEKL come from the germline V gene. Trimming pared 4 bases from V and 8 bases from J, leaving 17 bases between. The CDR3 has 15 residues. The CDR3 DNA reads TGCGCCAGCAGCCCCGTTCAATCGGTCGGGGAAAAACTGTTTTTT. Its translation: CASSPVQSVGEKLFF.

The rearrangement joins TRBV6-1 to TRBJ1-1; 7 bases fit TRBD1. Germline assignment: CDR1 MNHNS and CDR2 SASEGT. The CDR3 length is 14 residues. Trimming took 6 bases from V and 0 from J; bases not matched to a gene: 4. In nucleotides, the CDR3 is TGTGCCAGCAGGGGAACAGGGGTGAACACTGAAGCTTTCTTT. Its translation: CASRGTGVNTEAFF.